A selection of T cell receptor beta chains follows, all from one sample in a study of identical twins. Each CDR3 protein is one row after TCRdb ran MiXCR on the 5' RACE reads. Among nearly 650,000 distinct CDR3 sequences, roughly 6.6% were seen once, and the ten largest hold 1.6%. These records were also assigned to another study, of yellow fever vaccine responses in identical twins.

Sequencing input: PBMCs. The origin of the receptors is a woman aged 18-29 years in good health. Each CDR3 is given with its conserved first and last residue. The size entry is marked missing in some rows and otherwise reads once, few, many or a size class.

TRBJ2-1 TRBV27 few CASSLGRGESRLNEQFF
TRBJ2-4 TRBV20-1 many CSAGEGRRNIQYF
TRBJ2-1 TRBV7-9 few CASEPRDGTNEQFF
TRBJ1-1 TRBV20-1 - CSALNRDRNTEAFF
TRBJ2-2 TRBV15 many CATSLGQGRYTGELFF
TRBJ2-5 TRBV20-1 few CSARDTYQETQYF
TRBJ2-7 TRBV11-2 few CASSLEPGIYEQYF
TRBJ2-3 TRBV7-8 few CASSGLAGRNTDTQYF
TRBJ2-7 TRBV2 - CASSEPGTTTYEQYF
TRBJ2-3 TRBV20-1 few CSAPLGGAGDTQYF
TRBJ2-5 TRBV7-3 few CASSLSNVETQYF
TRBJ1-1 TRBV28 many CASSVALDSEAFF
TRBJ2-7 TRBV7-6 few CASVLGAGGREQYF
TRBJ2-3 TRBV20-1 - CSARGFSKTPDTQYF
TRBJ1-5 TRBV2 - CASSVGVPGNQPQHF
TRBJ2-1 TRBV10-3 few CAINRQGMTYNEQFF
TRBJ2-5 TRBV20-1 many CSARVSGLSKTQYF
TRBJ2-1 TRBV5-1 many CASSLSYEQFF
TRBJ2-1 TRBV6-2/TRBV6-3 - CASSLDTGGRDEQFF
TRBJ2-1 TRBV12-5 few CASGLVTTSGRERNEQFF
TRBJ2-7 TRBV29-1 few CSVRSTSDYEQYF
TRBJ2-4 TRBV12-3/TRBV12-4 - CASSGMGGVGAKNIQYF